Listed below are T cell receptor beta chains from one sample, sequenced in a study of shared clonotypes between healthy human individuals. TCRdb's table, derived via immunoSEQ multiplex PCR, lists solely in-frame clones and lacks some. The profile shows under 2,500,000 clones, approximately 96% of them singletons. The sample taken for sequencing was naive CD4+ T cells sorted from blood. These receptor sequences come from a man younger than 35 in good health. Both conserved end residues are part of each CDR3. Each record gives: clone size, D gene, J gene, V gene, CDR3 DNA, CDR3 protein. D genes are given only for firm matches. Size tells how often a clone was seen (once, few, many) or the class of an expanded clone, and some rows leave it out.

>.|TRBD2|TRBJ2-7|TRBV27
TGTGCCAGCAGGGGACTAGCGGGATCCTACGAGCAGTACTTC
CASRGLAGSYEQYF
>.|.|TRBJ1-4|TRBV5-1
TGCGCCAGCAGCTTGGAAGGTCAGACAACTTCTAATGAAAAACTGTTTTTT
CASSLEGQTTSNEKLFF
>.|TRBD2|TRBJ2-3|TRBV28
TGTGCCAGCAGTTCAGAGCGGGGGGACACAGATACGCAGTATTTT
CASSSERGDTDTQYF
>.|.|TRBJ2-2|TRBV5-4
TGTGCCAGCAGCTTGGCGGGACGTCCCGGGGAGCTGTTTTTT
CASSLAGRPGELFF
>.|.|TRBJ2-1|TRBV4-3
TGCGCCAGCAGCCAAGATGCGGCAAGGAGGGATGAGCAGTTCTTC
CASSQDAARRDEQFF
>.|.|TRBJ2-7|TRBV29-1
TGCAGCGTTGCCGGGAGCTACGAGCAGTACTTC
CSVAGSYEQYF
>.|.|TRBJ2-6|TRBV5-1
TGCGCCAGCAGCCCGGTCTCTGGGGCCAACGTCCTGACTTTC
CASSPVSGANVLTF
>.|.|TRBJ1-4|TRBV2
TGTGCCAGCAGTTCTAGACAGGTCTCAACTAATGAAAAACTGTTTTTT
CASSSRQVSTNEKLFF
>.|.|TRBJ1-5|TRBV11-2
TGTGCCAGCAGCTTAGGGGGGGGAGGCCAGCCCCAGCATTTT
CASSLGGGGQPQHF
>.|TRBD1|TRBJ1-1|TRBV14
TGTGCCAGCAGCTCAGACAGGGTGACTGAAGCTTTCTTT
CASSSDRVTEAFF
>.|.|TRBJ1-4|TRBV19
TGTGCCAGCTCCTTCAGGGGTCTCAATGAAAAACTGTTTTTT
CASSFRGLNEKLFF
>.|TRBD1|TRBJ1-4|TRBV7-2
TGTGCCAGCAGCCAAGACAGGGGGCGAGGGGAAAAACTGTTTTTT
CASSQDRGRGEKLFF
>.|TRBD2|TRBJ2-5|TRBV11-3
TGTGCCAGCAGCTTAGGGGGACTAGCGGAACAAGAGACCCAGTACTTC
CASSLGGLAEQETQYF
>few|TRBD1|TRBJ2-4|TRBV7-2
TGTGCCAGCAGGGAATCAGGGGGATCCAAAAACATTCAGTACTTC
CASRESGGSKNIQYF
>.|TRBD2|TRBJ2-3|TRBV5-8
TGTGCCAGCAGCACGGGACTAGCGGTTCGCACAGATACGCAGTATTTT
CASSTGLAVRTDTQYF
>once|.|TRBJ1-2|TRBV11-2
TGTGCCAGCAGCCCGGGGGCTATAAATGGCTACACCTTC
CASSPGAINGYTF
>once|TRBD1|TRBJ1-1|TRBV6-6
TGTGCCAGCAGTTCCGGGACAGGGAACACTGAAGCTTTCTTT
CASSSGTGNTEAFF
>.|TRBD2|TRBJ2-1|TRBV4-1
TGCGCCAGCAGCCAGCCGACTAGCGGGATATATGAGCAGTTCTTC
CASSQPTSGIYEQFF
>.|.|TRBJ1-5|TRBV15
TGTGCCACCAGCAGAGTAGTTGGACACCGAATCTATAGCAATCAGCCCCAGCATTTT
CATSRVVGHRIYSNQPQHF
>.|TRBD1|TRBJ1-6|TRBV27
TGTGCCAGCAGTTCCTTCGGGACAGGCGCTTTTTCACCCCTCCACTTT
CASSSFGTGAFSPLHF
>.|.|TRBJ2-5|TRBV27
TGTGCCAGCAGTTTGAGAGGGGAGACCCAGTACTTC
CASSLRGETQYF
>.|.|TRBJ2-3|TRBV6-5
TGTGCCATCAGGAGGGGGGTCACAGATACGCAGTATTTT
CAIRRGVTDTQYF